The 30 T cell receptor beta chains below were found in one sample sequenced in a study of cytomegalovirus exposure and HLA in healthy donors. The PCR ran on 60 Vbeta and 13 Jbeta primers. Produced via immunoSEQ multiplex PCR; TCRdb's table is partial and in-frame only. The sample has around 150,000 clones, roughly 75% seen once. Input material: PBMCs. The receptors originated from a male donor in good health and CMV-seronegative.

The J gene is TRBJ1-2, the V gene TRBV6-5; 7 nucleotides match TRBD1. Germline assignment: CDR1 MNHEY and CDR2 SVGAGI. J gave up 4 bases and V 6 bases, and 5 bases lay outside the gene matches. This CDR3 has 13 residues. In DNA, the CDR3 is TGTGCCAGCAGGCTCGGGACAGCCTATGGCTACACCTTC. Protein sequence: CASRLGTAYGYTF.

The chain links TRBV21-1 to TRBJ2-1; TRBD2 is taken as the D call from the table, unchecked against the DNA. TRBV21-1 is assigned pseudogene status. The length of the CDR3 is 14 residues. This chain's CDR3 is CASRRDAPYNEQFF. CDR3 DNA sequence: TGTGCCAGCAGGCGGGACGCTCCTTACAATGAGCAGTTCTTC.

This chain uses TRBV2 with TRBJ2-7, with D possibly TRBD2 on 6 matching bases. This CDR3 contains 15 residues. V lost 8 bases and J lost 6, with 23 bases in between. Germline V gene lookup returns CDR1 SNHLY and CDR2 FYNNEI. The CDR3 loop is CASPSGDRWSAEQYF. The CDR3 DNA is TGTGCCAGCCCCTCGGGAGACAGATGGTCCGCCGAGCAGTACTTC.

The chain links TRBV10-3 to TRBJ1-1; no firm D call. This CDR3 is built from 17 residues. The V gene lost 3 bases and the J gene lost 1 base, with 18 bases spanning the gap. In germline, CDR1 is ENHRY, CDR2 SYGVKD. The CDR3 loop reads CAISEGIGQTKNTEAFF. DNA of the CDR3: TGTGCCATCAGTGAAGGAATTGGGCAGACAAAGAACACTGAAGCTTTCTTT.

The gene calls are TRBV7-2 and TRBJ2-7, with 8 bases aligning to TRBD1. The CDR3 length is 12 residues. Germline V CDR1 and CDR2: SGHTA, FQGNSA. The V segment lost 3 bases and the J segment 7 bases; nucleotides outside the gene matches: 2. The chain's CDR3 is CASSFQGAEQYF. DNA for the CDR3: TGTGCCAGCAGCTTTCAGGGGGCTGAGCAGTACTTC.

The rearrangement joins TRBV10-3 to TRBJ2-2; TRBD1 matches at 7 bases. CDR1 ENHRY and CDR2 SYGVKD come from the germline V gene. CDR3 length: 15 residues. The ends lost 2 bases at V and 4 bases at J; junction bases unmatched: 4. CDR3 in amino acids: CAISELQGSTGELFF. CDR3 bases: TGTGCCATCAGTGAGCTACAGGGGAGCACCGGGGAGCTGTTTTTT.

V gene TRBV4-2 combines with J gene TRBJ2-1; 11 bases agree with TRBD2. There are 15 residues in the CDR3. The germline CDR1 and CDR2 sequences are LGHNA and YNFKEQ. The ends lost 6 bases at V and 7 bases at J; junction bases unmatched: 8. The chain's CDR3 is CASRLASGGRNEQFF. As DNA, the CDR3 is TGTGCCAGCAGGTTGGCTAGCGGGGGGAGGAATGAGCAGTTCTTC.

The J gene is TRBJ2-3, the V gene TRBV27; D may be TRBD2 (5 bases). The CDR3 totals 13 residues. V lost 5 bases and J lost 2, with 8 bases in between. Per the germline V gene, CDR1 is MNHEY and CDR2 is SMNVEV (reference sequence). The DNA of the CDR3 is TGTGCCAGCAGTGGGAGTTACACAGATACGCAGTATTTT. Translating gives CASSGSYTDTQYF.

V is TRBV7-8 and J is TRBJ2-1, with D possibly being TRBD1 (5 bases). Trimming shortened V by 11 bases and J by 5 bases, and 16 bases separated the two germline ends. The CDR3 has 13 amino acids. Per the germline V gene, CDR1 is SGHVS and CDR2 is FQNEAQ. CDR3 sequence reads: CACLWGPHNEQFF. CDR3 nucleotides: TGTGCCTGCTTATGGGGCCCCCACAATGAGCAGTTCTTC. Full variable domain (rest looked up from reference TRBV7-8 and TRBJ2-1): GAGVSQSPRYKVAKRGQDVALRCDPISGHVSLFWYQQALGQGPEFLTYFQNEAQLDKSGLPSDRFFAERPEGSVSTLKIQRTQQEDSAVYLCACLWGPHNEQFFGPGTRLTVL.

This clone was detected only a few times. This rearrangement joins TRBV19 to TRBJ1-2; the D is unclear. Germline V gives CDR1 LNHDA, CDR2 SQIVND (reference sequence). Trimming pared 3 bases from V and 3 bases from J, leaving 5 bases between. The CDR3 covers 12 residues. CDR3 DNA: TGTGCCAGTAGTATGTCGGACTATGGCTACACCTTC. Its translation: CASSMSDYGYTF.

The chain employs TRBV14 and TRBJ2-3; 15 nucleotides agree with TRBD2. Germline values: CDR1 SGHDN, CDR2 FVKESK. The trim removed 4 bases at V and 7 bases at J, leaving 3 bases unmatched. The CDR3 sequence is 15 residues long. CDR3 protein: CASSRGTSGRNTQYF. DNA for the CDR3: TGTGCCAGCAGCCGAGGGACTAGCGGGAGGAATACGCAGTATTTT.

Ten or more counts support this clone. The rearrangement links TRBV6-1 to TRBJ1-4, with TRBD1 identical over 10 bases. The CDR3 length is 15 residues. Germline loops: CDR1 MNHNS, CDR2 SASEGT. Unmatched junction bases numbered 6, after V lost 3 bases and J lost 8 bases. The CDR3 bases are TGTGCCAGCAGTGAGGGACAGGGGACCGTGGAAAAACTGTTTTTT. The encoded protein is CASSEGQGTVEKLFF.

The rearrangement uses TRBV7-9 and TRBJ2-5; 10 bases align to TRBD2. Germline-derived CDR1 and CDR2 are SEHNR and FQNEAQ (reference sequence). V was pared by 4 bases and J by 5 bases, with 10 bases of the junction left unmatched. The CDR3 totals 16 residues. The CDR3 loop reads CASSSSILAGVETQYF. DNA of the CDR3: TGTGCCAGCAGCTCGTCAATCCTAGCGGGAGTGGAGACCCAGTACTTC. Full variable domain (rest looked up from reference TRBV7-9 and TRBJ2-5): DTGVSQNPRHKITKRGQNVTFRCDPISEHNRLYWYRQTLGQGPEFLTYFQNEAQLEKSRLLSDRFSAERPKGSFSTLEIQRTEQGDSAMYLCASSSSILAGVETQYFGPGTRLLVL.

DNA for the CDR3: TGCGCCAGCAGCCCGAAGGACAGGGCCAACACTGAAGCTTTCTTT. Amino acids: CASSPKDRANTEAFF. The V and J genes are TRBV4-3 and TRBJ1-1; 8 positions match TRBD1. V dropped 4 bases and J dropped 2; count of bases not matched to a gene: 6. The CDR3 runs 15 residues. Germline V gene lookup returns CDR1 LGHNA and CDR2 YSLEER.

This chain joins TRBV27 and TRBJ2-3, with 9 bases fitting TRBD2. Germline CDR1 and CDR2: MNHEY and SMNVEV (reference sequence). With V trimmed by 4 bases and J by 4 bases, 3 bases remained unmatched. CDR3 size: 14 residues. CDR3 bases: TGTGCCAGCAGTTCCGGACTAGCGCCAGATACGCAGTATTTT. This sequence encodes CASSSGLAPDTQYF.

The DNA for the CDR3 is TGTGCCAGCAGCTGGGGACAGGAGAACACTGAAGCTTTCTTT. It translates to CASSWGQENTEAFF. The genes are TRBV11-3 and TRBJ1-1; 8 positions match TRBD1. V was pared by 4 bases and J by 1 base, with 2 bases of the junction left unmatched. The germline V gene encodes CDR1 SGHNT and CDR2 YENEEA. This CDR3 spans 14 amino acids.

This clone came up a few times. The chain is built from TRBV21-1 and TRBJ1-4. TRBV21-1 is reported as a pseudogene. This CDR3 has 13 residues. The CDR3 DNA follows: TGTGCCCCCGTCGGGGGATTTAATGAAAAACTGTTTTTT. This translates into CAPVGGFNEKLFF.

The J gene is TRBJ1-5, the V gene TRBV6-5; TRBD1 matches 8 bases. V lost 5 bases and J lost 11; bases outside the gene matches: 11. CDR3 length: 14 amino acids. Germline V gene lookup returns CDR1 MNHEY and CDR2 SVGAGI. CDR3 loop: CASSGGTGKGSQHF. CDR3 in DNA: TGTGCCAGCAGTGGAGGGACAGGTAAGGGGTCCCAGCATTTT.

The chain couples TRBV5-1 to TRBJ1-6; 7 bases line up with TRBD1. After removal of 0 bases from V and 10 bases from J, the junction contained 7 bases not matched to a gene. The CDR3 totals 15 residues. CDR1 is SGHRS and CDR2 is YFSETQ in the germline V gene. The CDR3 reads CASSLGTGGGSPLHF. The CDR3 DNA reads as TGCGCCAGCAGCTTGGGGACAGGCGGTGGCTCACCCCTCCACTTT.

This chain uses TRBV7-6 with TRBJ1-5, with 9 bases identical to TRBD1. V was clipped by 3 bases and J by 1 base; unmatched bases: 7. Per the germline V gene, CDR1 is SGHVS and CDR2 is FNYEAQ. The CDR3 is 17 amino acids. The DNA for the CDR3 is TGTGCCAGCAGCTTTTACAGGGGGCGGGGGAGCAATCAGCCCCAGCATTTT. Protein: CASSFYRGRGSNQPQHF.

This clone was seen a handful of times. This chain connects TRBV2 to TRBJ2-1; TRBD1 might be the D (6 bases). Germline CDR1 and CDR2: SNHLY and FYNNEI. The V end lost 5 bases, the J end lost 6 bases, and 14 bases lay between the germline ends. The CDR3 length is 14 residues. The CDR3, as DNA: TGTGCCAGCAGTTCACAGGGTGGGAGCAATGAGCAGTTCTTC. This sequence encodes CASSSQGGSNEQFF. Together with reference TRBV2 and TRBJ2-1, the CDR3 gives the full variable domain: EPEVTQTPSHQVTQMGQEVILRCVPISNHLYFYWYRQILGQKVEFLVSFYNNEISEKSEIFDDQFSVERPDGSNFTLKIRSTKLEDSAMYFCASSSQGGSNEQFFGPGTRLTVL.

In its sample, this clone was seen a few times. The V and J genes are TRBV6-5 and TRBJ1-1; TRBD1 agrees at 7 bases. Germline lookup yields CDR1 MNHEY and CDR2 SVGAGI. With V trimmed by 0 bases and J by 2 bases, 6 bases remained unmatched. This CDR3 spans 16 amino acids. CDR3 DNA: TGTGCCAGCAGTTACTCGCGGACAGGCCAAAACACTGAAGCTTTCTTT. The encoded protein is CASSYSRTGQNTEAFF.

The gene calls are TRBV28 and TRBJ2-7, with D perhaps TRBD2 (6 bases). CDR1 is MDHEN, CDR2 SYDVKM, per germline. The CDR3 totals 13 residues. V was shortened by 5 bases and J by 3 bases, with 11 bases between the two germline ends. The CDR3 DNA reads as TGTGCCAGCAGTGCGGGGTTCCTCTACGAGCAGTACTTC. Translated: CASSAGFLYEQYF.

The chain combines TRBV5-1 with TRBJ2-5, with 9 nucleotides matching TRBD1. The germline gives CDR1 SGHRS, CDR2 YFSETQ. CDR3 size: 14 residues. The J segment lost 5 bases and the V segment lost 0 bases, leaving 2 bases of the junction unmatched. The CDR3 nucleotides are TGCGCCAGCAGCTTGGGACAGGGGGGTGAGACCCAGTACTTC. Its translation is CASSLGQGGETQYF.

This clone was seen a handful of times. This rearrangement joins TRBV27 to TRBJ2-5; D remains unclear. The J call may be incorrect, as the DNA end agrees better with TRBJ2-7. The germline V gene encodes CDR1 MNHEY and CDR2 SMNVEV (reference sequence). The CDR3 loop spans 13 amino acids. CDR3 nucleotides: TGTGCCAGCAGTTTCTCAGGTTCCTACGAGCAGTACTTC. It yields the protein CASSFSGSYEQYF.

V usage is TRBV6-1 and J usage is TRBJ1-6; 7 bases line up with TRBD1. The ends lost 6 bases at V and 1 base at J; junction bases unmatched: 3. Germline CDR1 reads MNHNS; CDR2 reads SASEGT. The CDR3 is 15 residues long. As DNA, the CDR3 is TGTGCCAGCAGCATGGACAGGTCCTATAATTCACCCCTCCACTTT. It codes for CASSMDRSYNSPLHF.

V and J are TRBV27 and TRBJ1-6; unclear D gene. The CDR3 covers 14 residues. Trimming left V 4 bases short and J 7 bases short, with 11 bases between. CDR1 MNHEY and CDR2 SMNVEV come from the germline V gene (reference sequence). The CDR3 sequence: CASSSGFYNSPLHF. DNA of the CDR3: TGTGCCAGCAGTTCGGGGTTTTACAATTCACCCCTCCACTTT.

The rearrangement joins TRBV4-1 to TRBJ2-1, with TRBD2 matching over 8 bases. The germline gives CDR1 MGHRA, CDR2 YSYEKL. With V trimmed by 1 base and J by 9 bases, 11 bases remained unmatched. The CDR3 spans 16 residues. This CDR3 reads CASSQGMFERESEQFF. CDR3 nucleotide sequence: TGCGCCAGCAGCCAAGGTATGTTCGAGCGGGAGAGTGAGCAGTTCTTC.

This chain joins TRBV27 and TRBJ1-2; unclear D gene. Trimming removed 1 base from V and 3 bases from J, with 6 bases in between. Germline loops: CDR1 MNHEY, CDR2 SMNVEV (reference sequence). The CDR3 contains 13 residues. The CDR3 DNA sequence: TGTGCCAGCAGTTTATGGCCTCACTATGGCTACACCTTC. Amino acid sequence: CASSLWPHYGYTF.

J is TRBJ2-7 and V is TRBV4-3; TRBD2 is a possible D gene (6 bases). The CDR3 is 14 amino acids. Trimming shortened V by 0 bases and J by 5 bases, and 11 bases separated the two germline ends. Germline values: CDR1 LGHNA, CDR2 YSLEER. The CDR3 nucleotides are TGCGCCAGCAGCCAAGACGCGGGACCCGACGAGCAGTACTTC. It translates to CASSQDAGPDEQYF.